The present TCR beta chain was sequenced within a study of HIV-infected patients and healthy controls. Each CDR3 protein gets one entry after TCRdb re-called the 5' RACE reads with MiXCR. Among some 70,000 distinct CDR3 sequences, 19% were seen once, and the ten largest hold around 1.4%. This clonotype was counted at least ten times. The CDR3 sequence is 16 residues long. V shed 6 bases, J shed 0 bases, and the junction held 8 bases outside the gene matches. The genes are TRBV12-3 or TRBV12-4 and TRBJ1-1; 9 bases are shared with TRBD1. The sequence derives from a human donor in good health. Input material: CD4+ T cells from blood. Here the CDR3 reads CASSYTGGLMNTEAFF. The CDR3 region has the DNA TGTGCCAGCAGCTATACAGGGGGCCTGATGAACACTGAAGCTTTCTTT.